These 21 T cell receptor beta chains were sequenced from one sample in a study of blood T cell repertoires in COVID-19. Profiling relied on immunoSEQ multiplex PCR, and the TCRdb table lists in-frame clones only, not all of them. The sample records a few hundred thousand clones, 90% being singletons. The material sequenced was peripheral blood. The receptors derive from a woman in her forties with COVID-19, enrolled during active disease.

The J gene is TRBJ1-1, the V gene TRBV28; D remains ambiguous. Germline values: CDR1 MDHEN, CDR2 SYDVKM. This CDR3 contains 14 residues. The V end lost 0 bases, the J end lost 5 bases, and 10 bases lay between the germline ends. For the CDR3, the DNA is TGTGCCAGCAGTTTATGGAGAGGAGGAACTGAAGCTTTCTTT. It codes for CASSLWRGGTEAFF.

The chain carries TRBV18 and TRBJ1-5; 12 bases line up with TRBD1. Germline CDR1 reads KGHSH; CDR2 reads LQKENI. The CDR3 extends over 17 amino acids. V lost 3 bases to trimming and J lost 6 bases; unmatched junction nucleotides: 9. CDR3 in amino acids: CASSPGTGGGTGQPQHF. DNA of the CDR3: TGTGCCAGCTCACCCGGGACAGGGGGCGGGACAGGTCAGCCCCAGCATTTT.

The chain is built from TRBV14 and TRBJ1-2; 7 nucleotides agree with TRBD1. Germline V gives CDR1 SGHDN, CDR2 FVKESK. V was pared by 4 bases and J by 10 bases, with 9 bases of the junction left unmatched. There are 13 residues in the CDR3. The CDR3 region has the DNA TGTGCCAGCAGCCGAGCGATGACAGGGAACTACACCTTC. Encoded protein: CASSRAMTGNYTF. The full variable domain, completed using reference TRBV14 and TRBJ1-2, is EAGVTQFPSHSVIEKGQTVTLRCDPISGHDNLYWYRRVMGKEIKFLLHFVKESKQDESGMPNNRFLAERTGGTYSTLKVQPAELEDSGVYFCASSRAMTGNYTFGSGTRLTVV.

This chain uses TRBV7-9 with TRBJ1-2, with D perhaps matching TRBD1 (6 bases). The CDR3 sequence is 12 residues long. CDR1 SEHNR and CDR2 FQNEAQ come from the germline V gene (reference sequence). The germline V and J ends were trimmed by 5 bases and 9 bases, with 13 bases remaining between them. The CDR3 sequence: CASSPLTGSYTF. CDR3 coding DNA: TGTGCCAGCAGCCCGCTAACAGGGAGCTACACCTTC.

The gene calls are TRBV27 and TRBJ2-7; TRBD1 aligns across 8 bases. The CDR3 has 13 amino acids. Germline CDR1 and CDR2: MNHEY and SMNVEV (reference sequence). With 3 bases clipped from V and 6 bases from J, the junction kept 4 bases outside the gene matches. The CDR3 sequence is CASSLRDRREQYF. CDR3 sequence (DNA): TGTGCCAGCAGTTTGAGGGACAGGCGCGAGCAGTACTTC.

The chain carries TRBV7-2 and TRBJ2-3, with 7 bases lining up with TRBD1. Germline assignment: CDR1 SGHTA and CDR2 FQGNSA. V shed 3 bases, J shed 8 bases, and the junction held 5 bases outside the gene matches. The CDR3 contains 13 residues. CDR3 coding DNA: TGTGCCAGCAGCTTGTCGTCAGGGGGTACGCAGTATTTT. Translating it yields CASSLSSGGTQYF.

V usage is TRBV5-1 and J usage is TRBJ2-1; 9 bases are shared with TRBD1. The V gene end was trimmed by 4 bases and the J gene end by 4 bases; junction bases not matched to a gene: 15. The CDR3 has 18 residues. Germline V gives CDR1 SGHRS, CDR2 YFSETQ. This chain's CDR3 is CASSLQLSGTGLYNEQFF. Written as DNA, the CDR3 is TGCGCCAGCAGCCTACAATTGTCCGGGACAGGGTTATACAATGAGCAGTTCTTC.

The J gene is TRBJ2-4, the V gene TRBV28; 8 nucleotides agree with TRBD2. The germline CDR1 and CDR2 sequences are MDHEN and SYDVKM. Germline trimming cut 7 bases from V and 7 bases from J; bases unmatched to any gene: 12. This CDR3 contains 15 residues. The CDR3: CASTNLAGGVNIQYF. In DNA form, the CDR3 reads TGTGCCAGCACCAACCTTGCGGGGGGCGTGAACATTCAGTACTTC.

The chain has TRBV2 and TRBJ1-1; D is unresolved. The V gene's germline CDR1 is SNHLY and CDR2 FYNNEI. The germline V and J ends were trimmed by 3 bases and 4 bases, with 9 bases remaining between them. This CDR3 has 13 amino acids. CDR3 in amino acids: CASSDSVGTEAFF. The CDR3 nucleotides read TGTGCCAGCAGTGACAGCGTTGGCACTGAAGCTTTCTTT.

The chain recombines TRBV7-2 with TRBJ2-3; 7 bases agree with TRBD1. J lost 5 bases, V lost 4 bases, and 3 bases had no gene match. The germline V gene encodes CDR1 SGHTA and CDR2 FQGNSA. This CDR3 is built from 13 residues. Here the CDR3 reads CASSSNRGDTQYF. The CDR3 DNA reads TGTGCCAGCAGCTCAAACAGGGGAGATACGCAGTATTTT.

This clone was seen a few times. The chain links TRBV6-4 to TRBJ2-6; D remains unclear. The length of the CDR3 is 15 residues. The V end was cut by 8 bases, the J end by 0 bases, with 11 bases between. Germline V lookup: CDR1 MRHNA, CDR2 SNTAGT. CDR3 sequence reads: CASAFQASGANVLTF. CDR3 bases: TGTGCCAGCGCTTTTCAAGCCTCTGGGGCCAACGTCCTGACTTTC.

CDR3 region: CASSQRLTGQTGELFF. In DNA form, the CDR3 reads TGTGCCAGCAGCCAACGGTTGACAGGACAGACCGGGGAGCTGTTTTTT. The J gene is TRBJ2-2, the V gene TRBV3-1 (or the pseudogene TRBV3-2); weak D call: TRBD1 (6 bases). Per the germline V gene, CDR1 is LGHDT and CDR2 is YNNKEL (reference sequence). The V gene lost 2 bases and the J gene lost 5 bases, with 15 bases spanning the gap. The CDR3 runs to 16 residues.

The J gene is TRBJ1-1, the V gene TRBV9; TRBD1 aligns across 9 bases. This CDR3 has 18 residues. V was pared by 2 bases and J by 2 bases, with 13 bases of the junction left unmatched. CDR1 and CDR2 from the germline V gene are SGDLS and YYNGEE. DNA for the CDR3: TGTGCCAGCAGCGTTGGGAACAGGGGGCGCGGATTAAACACTGAAGCTTTCTTT. Amino acids: CASSVGNRGRGLNTEAFF.

The V gene is TRBV2, the J gene TRBJ2-3, with D maybe TRBD2 (5 bases). The germline CDR1 and CDR2 sequences are SNHLY and FYNNEI. Trimming removed 2 bases from V and 0 bases from J, with 6 bases in between. The CDR3 has 14 amino acids. CDR3 coding DNA: TGTGCCAGCAGTGAAAGGACTAGCACAGATACGCAGTATTTT. It codes for CASSERTSTDTQYF. The whole variable domain, remainder taken from reference TRBV2 and TRBJ2-3, is EPEVTQTPSHQVTQMGQEVILRCVPISNHLYFYWYRQILGQKVEFLVSFYNNEISEKSEIFDDQFSVERPDGSNFTLKIRSTKLEDSAMYFCASSERTSTDTQYFGPGTRLTVL.

This clone was picked up a small number of times. The chain recombines TRBV19 with TRBJ1-6, with TRBD1 matching 9 bases. The junction had 7 bases not matched to a gene; V was cut back by 3 bases and J by 7 bases. CDR3 length equals 16 residues. The germline CDR1 and CDR2 sequences are LNHDA and SQIVND (reference sequence). This CDR3 reads CASSMGTGKANSPLHF. The CDR3 region has the DNA TGTGCCAGTAGTATGGGGACAGGGAAGGCGAATTCACCCCTCCACTTT.

This chain uses TRBV7-2 with TRBJ2-1; D unclear. Germline values: CDR1 SGHTA, CDR2 FQGNSA. V was clipped by 1 base and J by 6 bases, with 4 bases between them. The CDR3 sequence is 12 residues long. The chain's CDR3 is CASSLDRNEQFF. For the CDR3, the DNA is TGTGCCAGCAGCTTAGATCGCAATGAGCAGTTCTTC.

The chain employs TRBV11-2 and TRBJ2-7; 9 bases map to TRBD1. Per germline, CDR1 SGHAT and CDR2 FQNNGV. The trim removed 7 bases at V and 6 bases at J, leaving 4 bases unmatched. The CDR3 sequence is 12 residues long. The CDR3 region has the DNA TGTGCCAGCAACCACAGGGGGCTCGAGCAGTACTTC. It translates to CASNHRGLEQYF.

The chain couples TRBV11-3 to TRBJ2-2, with D uncertain. Germline CDR1 SGHNT, CDR2 YENEEA. CDR3 length equals 14 residues. Trimming shortened V by 4 bases and J by 2 bases, and 8 bases separated the two germline ends. This CDR3 reads CASSSLTNTGELFF. The CDR3 DNA follows: TGTGCCAGCAGCTCCTTGACAAACACCGGGGAGCTGTTTTTT.

This chain joins TRBV13 and TRBJ2-7; D is unresolved. The CDR3 contains 13 residues. Trimming shortened V by 0 bases and J by 6 bases, and 9 bases separated the two germline ends. In germline, CDR1 is PRHDT, CDR2 FYEKMQ (reference sequence). CDR3 residues: CASSLGVWSEQYF. The CDR3 region has the DNA TGTGCCAGCAGCTTAGGGGTCTGGAGCGAGCAGTACTTC. The full variable domain, completed using reference TRBV13 and TRBJ2-7, is AAGVIQSPRHLIKEKRETATLKCYPIPRHDTVYWYQQGPGQDPQFLISFYEKMQSDKGSIPDRFSAQQFSDYHSELNMSSLELGDSALYFCASSLGVWSEQYFGPGTRLTVT.

The chain employs TRBV11-2 and TRBJ1-2; perhaps TRBD1 as D (5 bases). The CDR3 runs 12 residues. V lost 2 bases to trimming and J lost 8 bases, with 9 bases between them. Germline CDR1 and CDR2: SGHAT and FQNNGV. This chain's CDR3 is CASSLTGVGYTF. The CDR3 nucleotides are TGTGCCAGCAGCTTAACGGGGGTGGGCTACACCTTC.

The J gene is TRBJ1-2, the V gene TRBV18; possibly TRBD1 for D (6 bases). Germline V lookup: CDR1 KGHSH, CDR2 LQKENI. The CDR3 contains 14 residues. V lost 3 bases, J lost 7 bases, and 15 bases lay in between. The CDR3 region is CASSPGQTSSGYTF. In DNA form, the CDR3 reads TGTGCCAGCTCACCCGGACAGACCTCTAGTGGCTACACCTTC.